A selection of T cell receptor beta chains follows, all from one sample in a study of blood T cells in healthy people across ages. TCRdb re-derived calls from the 5' RACE reads in MiXCR, one entry per CDR3 protein. The data contain some 1 million distinct CDR3 sequences, under 55% of them singletons. Sequencing used blood. The receptors were gathered from a woman aged 55-70 years in good health. CDR3s include the opening cysteine and the closing phenylalanine or tryptophan. A D gene is named only where the DNA matches it firmly. The listing skips clone size in some rows; elsewhere it reads once, few, many or a size class.

V gene: TRBV9
D gene: TRBD2
J gene: TRBJ2-1
clone size: many
CDR3 DNA: TGTGCCAGCAGCGTCCTAGCGGGACCGGTTGGCGATGAGCAGTTCTTC
CDR3 protein: CASSVLAGPVGDEQFF

V gene: TRBV18
D gene: TRBD1
J gene: TRBJ2-7
clone size: NA
CDR3 DNA: TGTGCCAGCTCAAACGGACAGGGCTACGAGCAGTACTTC
CDR3 protein: CASSNGQGYEQYF

V gene: TRBV12-3/TRBV12-4
D gene: NA
J gene: TRBJ2-1
clone size: few
CDR3 DNA: TGTGCCAGCAGTTCCAGGTTGGGGAATGAGCAGTTCTTC
CDR3 protein: CASSSRLGNEQFF

V gene: TRBV12-3/TRBV12-4
D gene: TRBD1
J gene: TRBJ1-2
clone size: many
CDR3 DNA: TGTGCCAGCAGTCAGGGACAGGGAGCTAACTATGGCTACACCTTC
CDR3 protein: CASSQGQGANYGYTF

V gene: TRBV27
D gene: NA
J gene: TRBJ2-5
clone size: few
CDR3 DNA: TGTGCCAGCAGTTTGGGAGCCTACGAGACCCAGTACTTC
CDR3 protein: CASSLGAYETQYF

V gene: TRBV4-1
D gene: TRBD1
J gene: TRBJ1-4
clone size: NA
CDR3 DNA: TGCGCCAGCAGCCAGGCCCAGGGGGCGCGAGAAAAACTGTTTTTT
CDR3 protein: CASSQAQGAREKLFF

V gene: TRBV12-3/TRBV12-4
D gene: TRBD2
J gene: TRBJ2-1
clone size: NA
CDR3 DNA: TGTGCCAGCAGTTCAACTAGCGGGATCGATGAGCAGTTCTTC
CDR3 protein: CASSSTSGIDEQFF

V gene: TRBV5-6
D gene: NA
J gene: TRBJ1-2
clone size: NA
CDR3 DNA: TGTGCCAGCAGCTTTGAGACGCGCTACACCTTC
CDR3 protein: CASSFETRYTF

V gene: TRBV5-1
D gene: NA
J gene: TRBJ2-1
clone size: NA
CDR3 DNA: TGCGCCAGCAGCTTGGACGGGAGTAGACTGCATGAGCAGTTCTTC
CDR3 protein: CASSLDGSRLHEQFF

V gene: TRBV10-2
D gene: TRBD1
J gene: TRBJ2-7
clone size: NA
CDR3 DNA: TGCGCCAGCAGCGGACAGGGGAAATCCTCCTACGAGCAGTACTTC
CDR3 protein: CASSGQGKSSYEQYF

V gene: TRBV29-1
D gene: NA
J gene: TRBJ1-1
clone size: few
CDR3 DNA: TGCAGCGTTGAAGAGAACACTGAAGCTTTCTTT
CDR3 protein: CSVEENTEAFF

V gene: TRBV9
D gene: TRBD2
J gene: TRBJ2-1
clone size: NA
CDR3 DNA: TGTGCCAGCAGCGTAGCTGTCCTAGCGGACAATGAGCAGTTCTTC
CDR3 protein: CASSVAVLADNEQFF

V gene: TRBV3-1
D gene: NA
J gene: TRBJ2-1
clone size: NA
CDR3 DNA: TGTGCCAGCAGCCAAACTCTGGGTGAGCAGTTCTTC
CDR3 protein: CASSQTLGEQFF

V gene: TRBV6-2/TRBV6-3
D gene: NA
J gene: TRBJ1-2
clone size: NA
CDR3 DNA: TGTGCCAGCAGTAACCTCGGGTTGGATGGCTACACCTTC
CDR3 protein: CASSNLGLDGYTF

V gene: TRBV13
D gene: NA
J gene: TRBJ2-1
clone size: NA
CDR3 DNA: TGTGCCAGCAGCTTAGCTCGGAGAGAGCAGTTCTTC
CDR3 protein: CASSLARREQFF

V gene: TRBV12-3/TRBV12-4
D gene: NA
J gene: TRBJ2-5
clone size: few
CDR3 DNA: TGTGCCAGCAGTTTAATGCAACAGAAAGAGACCCAGTACTTC
CDR3 protein: CASSLMQQKETQYF

V gene: TRBV5-1
D gene: TRBD2
J gene: TRBJ2-3
clone size: NA
CDR3 DNA: TGCGCCAGCAGCTTCAGAAACCTAAGCGGGGGTTATACGCAGTATTTT
CDR3 protein: CASSFRNLSGGYTQYF

V gene: TRBV6-1
D gene: NA
J gene: TRBJ2-7
clone size: NA
CDR3 DNA: TGTGCCAGCAGTGAAGAGGAAAGGTTCGAGCAGTACTTC
CDR3 protein: CASSEEERFEQYF

V gene: TRBV5-1
D gene: TRBD1
J gene: TRBJ1-6
clone size: NA
CDR3 DNA: TGCGCCAGCAGCTTGGGAATAACGGGGACAGTGTATAATTCACCCCTCCACTTT
CDR3 protein: CASSLGITGTVYNSPLHF

V gene: TRBV5-1
D gene: NA
J gene: TRBJ2-1
clone size: few
CDR3 DNA: TGCGCCAGCAGCTTGGGGGGCCCCCACAATGAGCAGTTCTTC
CDR3 protein: CASSLGGPHNEQFF

V gene: TRBV28
D gene: NA
J gene: TRBJ2-3
clone size: NA
CDR3 DNA: TGTGCCAGCAGTAAGTACAGGGAGCTGGCAGATACGCAGTATTTT
CDR3 protein: CASSKYRELADTQYF

V gene: TRBV5-5
D gene: TRBD1
J gene: TRBJ2-1
clone size: NA
CDR3 DNA: TGTGCCAGCAGCCTGGGACAGCACTACAATGAGCAGTTCTTC
CDR3 protein: CASSLGQHYNEQFF

V gene: TRBV20-1
D gene: NA
J gene: TRBJ2-3
clone size: NA
CDR3 DNA: TGCAGTGCACTCCCGAGAACAGATACGCAGTATTTT
CDR3 protein: CSALPRTDTQYF

V gene: TRBV12-3/TRBV12-4
D gene: NA
J gene: TRBJ2-1
clone size: NA
CDR3 DNA: TGTGCCAGCATGTCCCCCTACAATGAGCAGTTCTTC
CDR3 protein: CASMSPYNEQFF

V gene: TRBV20-1
D gene: TRBD1
J gene: TRBJ1-5
clone size: NA
CDR3 DNA: TGCAGTGCTGCCACGGACAGGGGGCCTAATCAGCCCCAGCATTTT
CDR3 protein: CSAATDRGPNQPQHF

V gene: TRBV20-1
D gene: TRBD1
J gene: TRBJ2-3
clone size: NA
CDR3 DNA: TGCAGTGCTCCCGACAGGGGCGCTAGCACAGATACGCAGTATTTT
CDR3 protein: CSAPDRGASTDTQYF

V gene: TRBV10-3
D gene: NA
J gene: TRBJ2-5
clone size: NA
CDR3 DNA: TGTGCCATCAGGGAACAGGGGGGGGAGACCCAGTACTTC
CDR3 protein: CAIREQGGETQYF

V gene: TRBV2
D gene: TRBD1
J gene: TRBJ2-5
clone size: few
CDR3 DNA: TGTGCCAGCAGTGAAAGGGGAGGACAGGGAGGGACCCAGTACTTC
CDR3 protein: CASSERGGQGGTQYF

V gene: TRBV20-1
D gene: NA
J gene: TRBJ2-3
clone size: NA
CDR3 DNA: TGCAGTGCTAGAGATGTGAGCATAGATACGCAGTATTTT
CDR3 protein: CSARDVSIDTQYF

V gene: TRBV2
D gene: TRBD2
J gene: TRBJ2-1
clone size: few
CDR3 DNA: TGTGCCAGCAGTGCCCTGGGACAGTTTGGACTAGCGGGAGCATACAATGAGCAGTTCTTC
CDR3 protein: CASSALGQFGLAGAYNEQFF

V gene: TRBV12-3/TRBV12-4
D gene: TRBD2
J gene: TRBJ2-3
clone size: NA
CDR3 DNA: TGTGCCAGCAGTTCCGGACTAGTTGTGGCAGATACGCAGTATTTT
CDR3 protein: CASSSGLVVADTQYF

V gene: TRBV7-2
D gene: NA
J gene: TRBJ1-2
clone size: NA
CDR3 DNA: TGTGCCAGCAGCCCCCCTGGCGTTGTCTATGGCTACACCTTC
CDR3 protein: CASSPPGVVYGYTF

V gene: TRBV5-1
D gene: NA
J gene: TRBJ2-6
clone size: few
CDR3 DNA: TGCGCCAGCAGCTTCCAGGGGGGCTCTTTGGGGGCCAACGTCCTGACTTTC
CDR3 protein: CASSFQGGSLGANVLTF

V gene: TRBV7-9
D gene: NA
J gene: TRBJ2-7
clone size: few
CDR3 DNA: TGTGCCAGCAGCCTGACACTGACTCGGGAGCAGTACTTC
CDR3 protein: CASSLTLTREQYF

V gene: TRBV5-1
D gene: TRBD2
J gene: TRBJ2-7
clone size: once
CDR3 DNA: TGCGCCAGCAGCGCCCGGACTAGCGGGAGTTCTGGTGAGCAGTACTTC
CDR3 protein: CASSARTSGSSGEQYF

V gene: TRBV20-1
D gene: NA
J gene: TRBJ2-7
clone size: few
CDR3 DNA: TGCAGTGCTAGAGAGAGCCAGGGGTTTTCCTACGAGCAGTACTTC
CDR3 protein: CSARESQGFSYEQYF

V gene: TRBV2
D gene: NA
J gene: TRBJ1-2
clone size: NA
CDR3 DNA: TGCGCCAGCAACCCGGAGGGAAAATACTATGGCTACACCTTC
CDR3 protein: CASNPEGKYYGYTF

V gene: TRBV7-8
D gene: TRBD2
J gene: TRBJ2-5
clone size: many
CDR3 DNA: TGTGCCAGCAGCTCTAACCCCCCGGGACTAGCTGGAGTACAGGTGGATGAGCAGTACTTC
CDR3 protein: CASSSNPPGLAGVQVDEQYF

V gene: TRBV4-1
D gene: TRBD1
J gene: TRBJ1-2
clone size: NA
CDR3 DNA: TGCGCCAGCAGCCAAGATAACAGGGGATACAGTGGCTACACCTTC
CDR3 protein: CASSQDNRGYSGYTF

V gene: TRBV7-9
D gene: TRBD1
J gene: TRBJ2-3
clone size: few
CDR3 DNA: TGTGCCAGCAGCTCAGGACAGGCGGCAGATACGCAGTATTTT
CDR3 protein: CASSSGQAADTQYF

V gene: TRBV20-1
D gene: TRBD2
J gene: TRBJ2-3
clone size: NA
CDR3 DNA: TGCAGTGCTAGAACTAGCGGGAGCACAGATACGCGGTATTTT
CDR3 protein: CSARTSGSTDTRYF

V gene: TRBV10-3
D gene: NA
J gene: TRBJ2-7
clone size: NA
CDR3 DNA: TGTGCCATCAGTGAGTCAAGGGGGGCTAGAGGATCCTACGAGCAGTACTTC
CDR3 protein: CAISESRGARGSYEQYF

V gene: TRBV10-3
D gene: NA
J gene: TRBJ2-5
clone size: few
CDR3 DNA: TGTGCCATCAGTGAAGTGGGAGAAGAGACCCAGTACTTC
CDR3 protein: CAISEVGEETQYF